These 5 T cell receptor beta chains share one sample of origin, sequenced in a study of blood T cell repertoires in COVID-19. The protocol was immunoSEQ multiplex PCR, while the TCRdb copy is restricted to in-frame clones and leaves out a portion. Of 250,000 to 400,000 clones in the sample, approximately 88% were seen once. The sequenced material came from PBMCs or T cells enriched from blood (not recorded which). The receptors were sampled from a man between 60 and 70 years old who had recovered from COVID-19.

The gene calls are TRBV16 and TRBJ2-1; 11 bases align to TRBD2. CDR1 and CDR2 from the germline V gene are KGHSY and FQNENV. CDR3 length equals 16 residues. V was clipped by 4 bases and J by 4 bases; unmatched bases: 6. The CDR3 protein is CASSLIGTSGYNEQFF. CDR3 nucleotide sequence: TGTGCCAGCAGCCTAATCGGGACTAGCGGTTACAATGAGCAGTTCTTC. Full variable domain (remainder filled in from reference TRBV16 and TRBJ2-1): GEEVAQTPKHLVRGEGQKAKLYCAPIKGHSYVFWYQQVLKNEFKFLISFQNENVFDETGMPKERFSAKCLPNSPCSLEIQATKLEDSAVYFCASSLIGTSGYNEQFFGPGTRLTVL.

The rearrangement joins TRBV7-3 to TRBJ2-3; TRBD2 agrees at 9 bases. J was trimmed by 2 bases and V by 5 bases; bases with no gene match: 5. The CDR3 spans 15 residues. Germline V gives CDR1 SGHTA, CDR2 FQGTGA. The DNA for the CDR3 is TGTGCCAGCAGCCCGAGCGGGGGGATCACAGATACGCAGTATTTT. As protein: CASSPSGGITDTQYF. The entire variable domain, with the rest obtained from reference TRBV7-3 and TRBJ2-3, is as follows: GAGVSQTPSNKVTEKGKYVELRCDPISGHTALYWYRQSLGQGPEFLIYFQGTGAADDSGLPNDRFFAVRPEGSVSTLKIQRTERGDSAVYLCASSPSGGITDTQYFGPGTRLTVL.

DNA of the CDR3: TGCGCCAGCAGCCCGCCGGGACTAGGTGAGCAGTTCTTC. It translates to CASSPPGLGEQFF. J is TRBJ2-1 and V is TRBV5-1, with 8 bases matching TRBD2. Germline CDR1 is SGHRS and CDR2 is YFSETQ. J gave up 9 bases and V 4 bases, and 6 bases lay outside the gene matches. The CDR3 totals 13 residues.

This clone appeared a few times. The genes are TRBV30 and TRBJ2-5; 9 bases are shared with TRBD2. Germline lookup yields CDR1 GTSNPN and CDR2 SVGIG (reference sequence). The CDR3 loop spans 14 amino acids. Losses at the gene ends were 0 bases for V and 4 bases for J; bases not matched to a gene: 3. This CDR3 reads CAWSVLSGGETQYF. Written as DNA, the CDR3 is TGTGCCTGGAGTGTACTTAGCGGGGGAGAGACCCAGTACTTC. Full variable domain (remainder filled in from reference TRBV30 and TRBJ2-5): SQTIHQWPATLVQPVGSPLSLECTVEGTSNPNLYWYRQAAGRGLQLLFYSVGIGQISSEVPQNLSASRPQDRQFILSSKKLLLSDSGFYLCAWSVLSGGETQYFGPGTRLLVL.

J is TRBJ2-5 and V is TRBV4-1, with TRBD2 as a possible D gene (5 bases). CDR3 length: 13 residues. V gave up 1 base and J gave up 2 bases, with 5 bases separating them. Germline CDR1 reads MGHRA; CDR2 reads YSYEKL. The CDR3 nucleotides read TGCGCCAGCAGCCAAGGGACTCAAGAGACCCAGTACTTC. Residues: CASSQGTQETQYF.